Presented here are 27 T cell receptor beta chains from one specimen sequenced in a study of T cells in tuberculosis. Some clones are missing from TCRdb's copy, which holds only in-frame ones; the method was immunoSEQ multiplex PCR. The sample has tens of thousands of clones, around 92% seen once. The specimen was PBMCs. These TCRs come from a donor aged 10 to 29 with latent tuberculosis or without tuberculosis infection. Some clones in this sample may be carry-over from other donors' samples.

The chain links TRBV6-5 to TRBJ2-5, with a possible D match to TRBD2 (6 bases). V lost 4 bases and J lost 4, with 19 bases in between. The V gene's germline CDR1 is MNHEY and CDR2 SVGAGI. CDR3 size: 16 residues. The DNA for the CDR3 is TGTGCCAGCAGTTCCCCCCGGGGGAAGGAGAGAGAGACCCAGTACTTC. It codes for CASSSPRGKERETQYF.

The V and J genes are TRBV11-2 and TRBJ2-7; the D gene is possibly TRBD2 (6 bases). The V end lost 5 bases, the J end lost 3 bases, and 14 bases lay between the germline ends. This CDR3 has 14 residues. Germline lookup yields CDR1 SGHAT and CDR2 FQNNGV. The CDR3 nucleotides read TGTGCCAGCAGCCCAGATCTGGGGGGCTACGAGCAGTACTTC. Translation: CASSPDLGGYEQYF.

The J gene is TRBJ1-1, the V gene TRBV21-1; the listed D gene, TRBD1, was not tested against the DNA. TRBV21-1 is designated a pseudogene. The CDR3 length is 16 residues. CDR3 loop: CASSGKSGGQNTEAFF. CDR3 nucleotides: TGTGCCAGCAGCGGGAAAAGTGGGGGACAGAACACTGAAGCTTTCTTT.

This clone has only one observation. The CDR3 spells CASSLQGTTEAFF. The CDR3 DNA follows: TGTGCCAGCAGTCTACAGGGAACCACTGAAGCTTTCTTT. The gene calls are TRBV28 and TRBJ1-1; D may be TRBD1 (6 bases). Trimming cost V 5 bases and J 4 bases, with 11 bases left between them. The germline CDR1 and CDR2 sequences are MDHEN and SYDVKM. This CDR3 is 13 amino acids long.

The chain uses TRBV30 and TRBJ2-6, with a possible D match to TRBD1 (6 bases). This CDR3 has 14 amino acids. CDR1 is GTSNPN, CDR2 SVGIG, per germline (reference sequence). V was shortened by 6 bases and J by 4 bases, with 13 bases between the two germline ends. In nucleotides, the CDR3 is TGTGCCTGTGAACAGGGCTCCGGGGCCAACGTCCTGACTTTC. Protein sequence: CACEQGSGANVLTF.

The J gene is TRBJ2-1, the V gene TRBV4-1, with D possibly TRBD2 on 5 matching bases. This CDR3 has 17 amino acids. Germline V CDR1 and CDR2: MGHRA, YSYEKL. V was pared by 0 bases and J by 3 bases, with 15 bases between. This CDR3 reads CASSQDEASLVYNEQFF. In nucleotides, the CDR3 is TGCGCCAGCAGCCAAGATGAAGCTAGCCTTGTCTACAATGAGCAGTTCTTC.

The chain uses TRBV7-7 and TRBJ2-3; D perhaps matches TRBD2 (5 bases). The CDR3 runs 13 residues. Trimming took 5 bases from V and 3 from J, leaving 9 bases between them. CDR1 is SSHAT and CDR2 is FNYEAQ in the germline V gene (reference sequence). The CDR3 protein is CASSPGGTDTQYF. In DNA, the CDR3 is TGTGCCAGCAGCCCGGGCGGGACAGATACGCAGTATTTT.

This rearrangement joins TRBV25-1 to TRBJ1-1; 8 nucleotides align to TRBD1. The germline V gene has CDR1 MGHDK and CDR2 SYGVNS. Trimming at V came to 5 bases and at J to 4 bases, leaving 6 bases not matched to a gene. The CDR3 runs to 14 residues. CDR3 DNA sequence: TGTGCCAGCAGTTTACAGGGGGGTGCCACTGAAGCTTTCTTT. Protein product: CASSLQGGATEAFF.

There are a few counts of this clone. The V gene is TRBV30, the J gene TRBJ1-2, with TRBD1 matching 11 bases. The length of the CDR3 is 15 residues. V lost 2 bases, J lost 4 bases, and 6 bases stayed unmatched. Germline CDR1 GTSNPN, CDR2 SVGIG (reference sequence). For the CDR3, the DNA is TGTGCCTGGAGTTTCCGGGACAGGGGGGGCTATGGCTACACCTTC. As protein: CAWSFRDRGGYGYTF.

The chain carries TRBV14 and TRBJ2-3; 9 nucleotides match TRBD2. Germline V gene lookup returns CDR1 SGHDN and CDR2 FVKESK. The CDR3 totals 17 residues. The J segment lost 4 bases and the V segment lost 0 bases, leaving 8 bases of the junction unmatched. CDR3 sequence: CASSQDPAGGFSDTQYF. The CDR3 DNA follows: TGTGCCAGCAGCCAAGATCCGGCGGGAGGGTTTTCAGATACGCAGTATTTT.

J is TRBJ2-3 and V is TRBV15; possible D gene TRBD1, 5 bases. V lost 3 bases and J lost 2, with 12 bases in between. This CDR3 has 15 residues. Germline V lookup: CDR1 LNHNV, CDR2 YYDKDF (reference sequence). CDR3 coding DNA: TGTGCCACCAGCAGTTCTAGGGGTTCCACAGATACGCAGTATTTT. Translating it yields CATSSSRGSTDTQYF.

The V gene is TRBV6-5, the J gene TRBJ2-1; D possibly corresponds to TRBD2 (6 bases). The germline gives CDR1 MNHEY, CDR2 SVGAGI. This CDR3 is 13 amino acids long. Trimming took off 5 bases at V and 6 bases at J, with 11 bases between the two ends. This CDR3 is CASSPGGSNEQFF. Written as DNA, the CDR3 is TGTGCCAGCAGTCCTGGGGGGTCCAATGAGCAGTTCTTC.

V is TRBV5-4 and J is TRBJ1-4, with 7 bases matching TRBD1. Germline loops: CDR1 SGHNT, CDR2 YYREEE (reference sequence). The junction had 5 bases not matched to a gene; V was cut back by 4 bases and J by 5 bases. The CDR3 consists of 14 residues. CDR3 DNA sequence: TGTGCCAGCAGCGTGACAGGGCCGAATGAAAAACTGTTTTTT. It specifies CASSVTGPNEKLFF.

This chain uses TRBV5-1 with TRBJ2-7; no reliable D call. There are 11 residues in the CDR3. Trimming took off 2 bases at V and 4 bases at J, with 4 bases between the two ends. Germline V gene sequence: CDR1 SGHRS, CDR2 YFSETQ. The CDR3 protein is CASSFGYEQYF. CDR3 nucleotide sequence: TGCGCCAGCAGCTTCGGGTACGAGCAGTACTTC.

V and J are TRBV5-1 and TRBJ2-3; 13 nucleotides agree with TRBD2. With 0 bases clipped from V and 5 bases from J, the junction kept 6 bases outside the gene matches. CDR3 length: 17 residues. The germline CDR1 and CDR2 sequences are SGHRS and YFSETQ. Here the CDR3 reads CASSLGTSGRVIDTQYF. DNA of the CDR3: TGCGCCAGCAGCTTGGGGACTAGCGGGAGAGTTATAGATACGCAGTATTTT. Based on the CDR3 plus reference TRBV5-1 and TRBJ2-3, the full variable domain is KAGVTQTPRYLIKTRGQQVTLSCSPISGHRSVSWYQQTPGQGLQFLFEYFSETQRNKGNFPGRFSGRQFSNSRSEMNVSTLELGDSALYLCASSLGTSGRVIDTQYFGPGTRLTVL.

This sequence joins TRBV5-1 and TRBJ1-2; TRBD1 aligns across 8 bases. CDR3 size: 13 residues. The junction had 5 bases not matched to a gene; V was cut back by 4 bases and J by 6 bases. Germline CDR1 and CDR2: SGHRS and YFSETQ. The CDR3 DNA reads TGCGCCAGCAGCCCACCACAGGGGGATGGCTACACCTTC. Protein sequence: CASSPPQGDGYTF.

The chain couples TRBV6-5 to TRBJ1-1; D is perhaps TRBD1 (5 bases). CDR3 length equals 15 residues. The germline CDR1 and CDR2 sequences are MNHEY and SVGAGI. Between the trimmed V and J ends, which lost 4 bases and 1 base, there was a span of 13 bases. The CDR3 DNA reads TGTGCCAGCAGTTCCCGGGGGGTGGGGAACACTGAAGCTTTCTTT. Translation gives CASSSRGVGNTEAFF.

This clone came up once. The V gene is TRBV23-1, the J gene TRBJ1-1; TRBD1 is a possible D gene (5 bases). TRBV23-1 is classed as an ORF, of uncertain function. The CDR3 consists of 17 residues. With 0 bases removed from V and 0 bases from J, the gap between germline ends came to 14 bases. CDR3 amino acids: CASSQSKRQLMNTEAFF. CDR3 DNA sequence: TGCGCCAGCAGTCAATCTAAACGACAGCTTATGAACACTGAAGCTTTCTTT.

The rearrangement uses TRBV5-1 and TRBJ2-1, with 11 positions matching TRBD2. The J segment lost 11 bases and the V segment lost 0 bases, leaving 4 bases of the junction unmatched. The germline V gene encodes CDR1 SGHRS and CDR2 YFSETQ. The CDR3 contains 14 residues. DNA for the CDR3: TGCGCCAGCAGCTTGGGCCTAGCGGGGGGTAAGCAGTTCTTC. This encodes CASSLGLAGGKQFF.

The rearrangement joins TRBV7-2 to TRBJ1-2; D gene ambiguous. This CDR3 is built from 15 residues. Germline V CDR1 and CDR2: SGHTA, FQGNSA. The V end was cut by 5 bases, the J end by 6 bases, with 19 bases between. CDR3: CASSNHGPGKNGYTF. CDR3 sequence (DNA): TGTGCCAGCAGCAACCATGGTCCCGGGAAGAATGGCTACACCTTC.

The chain joins TRBV6-1 to TRBJ1-1; D unresolved. Germline V gives CDR1 MNHNS, CDR2 SASEGT. Trimming stripped 5 bases from V and 4 bases from J, with 17 bases between. The CDR3 is made up of 15 amino acids. The CDR3 here is CASSSPSGVPTEAFF. CDR3 nucleotide sequence: TGTGCCAGCAGTTCCCCGTCGGGTGTTCCCACTGAAGCTTTCTTT.

The CDR3 loop reads CAWRPASPNSPLHF. The CDR3 nucleotides read TGTGCCTGGAGGCCGGCTAGCCCTAATTCACCCCTCCACTTT. The gene calls are TRBV30 and TRBJ1-6; D remains unclear. Germline V gene lookup returns CDR1 GTSNPN and CDR2 SVGIG (reference sequence). Trimming left V 3 bases short and J 6 bases short, with 12 bases between. The CDR3 extends over 14 amino acids.

The V and J genes are TRBV27 and TRBJ2-1; 8 positions match TRBD1. Unmatched junction bases numbered 9, after V lost 4 bases and J lost 7 bases. The CDR3 extends over 15 amino acids. Looked up from germline, CDR1 is MNHEY and CDR2 is SMNVEV (reference sequence). The DNA for the CDR3 is TGTGCCAGCAGTTCCCCAGGGGGCGGGTGGAATGAGCAGTTCTTC. Its translation: CASSSPGGGWNEQFF.

The V call is TRBV19, the J call TRBJ2-7; TRBD1 matches 7 bases. This CDR3 has 14 amino acids. Germline values: CDR1 LNHDA, CDR2 SQIVND (reference sequence). V shed 10 bases, J shed 1 base, and the junction held 10 bases outside the gene matches. The CDR3 loop reads CATATGPGSYEQYF. The CDR3 DNA follows: TGTGCCACCGCGACAGGGCCTGGTTCCTACGAGCAGTACTTC. Looking up the rest from reference TRBV19 and TRBJ2-7 gives the full variable domain: DGGITQSPKYLFRKEGQNVTLSCEQNLNHDAMYWYRQDPGQGLRLIYYSQIVNDFQKGDIAEGYSVSREKKESFPLTVTSAQKNPTAFYLCATATGPGSYEQYFGPGTRLTVT.

The CDR3 sequence: CASSTRGTSGRNSYNEQFF. CDR3 DNA: TGTGCCAGCAGCACACGTGGCACTAGCGGGAGGAACTCCTACAATGAGCAGTTCTTC. The chain has TRBV11-2 and TRBJ2-1; TRBD2 matches at 12 bases. V dropped 5 bases and J dropped 0; count of bases not matched to a gene: 11. Germline lookup yields CDR1 SGHAT and CDR2 FQNNGV. This CDR3 is built from 19 residues.

The V call is TRBV6-1, the J call TRBJ2-4; D is uncertain. This CDR3 is built from 14 residues. Per germline, CDR1 MNHNS and CDR2 SASEGT. Trimming pared 5 bases from V and 0 bases from J, leaving 8 bases between. The chain's CDR3 is CASSPGLAKNIQYF. The CDR3 bases are TGTGCCAGCAGTCCAGGATTAGCCAAAAACATTCAGTACTTC.

The chain couples TRBV18 to TRBJ2-5; maybe TRBD2 (6 bases). The CDR3 is 15 amino acids. The V gene's germline CDR1 is KGHSH and CDR2 LQKENI. V was shortened by 6 bases and J by 2 bases, with 16 bases between the two germline ends. DNA of the CDR3: TGTGCCAGCTCCCCGTTAGGGACTTATCAAGAGACCCAGTACTTC. It is translated as CASSPLGTYQETQYF.